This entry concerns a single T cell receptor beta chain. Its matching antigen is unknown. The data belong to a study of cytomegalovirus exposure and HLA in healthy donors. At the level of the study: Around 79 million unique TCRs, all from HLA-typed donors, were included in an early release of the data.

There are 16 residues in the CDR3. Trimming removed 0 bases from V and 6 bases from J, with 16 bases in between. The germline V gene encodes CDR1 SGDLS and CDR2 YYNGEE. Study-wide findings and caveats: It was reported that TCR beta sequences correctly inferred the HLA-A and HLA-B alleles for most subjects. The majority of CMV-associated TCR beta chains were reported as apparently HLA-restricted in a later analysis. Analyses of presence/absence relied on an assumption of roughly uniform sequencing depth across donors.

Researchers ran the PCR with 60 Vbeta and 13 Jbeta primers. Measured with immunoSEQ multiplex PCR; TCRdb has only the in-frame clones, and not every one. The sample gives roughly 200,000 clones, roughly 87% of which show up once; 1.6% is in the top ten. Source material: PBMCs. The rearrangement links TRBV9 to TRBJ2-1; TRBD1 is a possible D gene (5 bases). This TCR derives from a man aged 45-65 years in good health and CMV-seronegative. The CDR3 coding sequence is TGTGCCAGCAGCGTAGCGGACGGCAGGGCTGGCAATGAGCAGTTCTTC. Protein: CASSVADGRAGNEQFF.